A selection of T cell receptor beta chains follows, all from one sample in a study of blood T cell repertoires in COVID-19. Clones were read by immunoSEQ multiplex PCR, and TCRdb kept only the in-frame ones, dropping some. The sample lists around 40,000 clones, 75% to 85% occurring once. The sequenced material came from peripheral blood. These receptors all come from a man aged 65-85 years with acute or convalescent COVID-19. Each CDR3 is given with its conserved first and last residue.

V	J	CDR3
TRBV3-1/TRBV3-2	TRBJ2-7	CASSTRVGEQYF
TRBV25-1	TRBJ2-1	CASSEGTRSYNEQFF
TRBV15	TRBJ2-1	CATSRDKVGEQFF
TRBV5-1	TRBJ1-1	CASSWGQVSEAFF
TRBV6-5	TRBJ2-1	CASSYPSGRNEQFF
TRBV10-3	TRBJ1-5	CAISGQGLSNQPQHF
TRBV24-1	TRBJ2-1	CATSVAPTSGTNEQFF
TRBV5-8	TRBJ1-1	CASSLDRTYTEAFF
TRBV28	TRBJ2-2	CASSQATNTGELFF
TRBV7-2	TRBJ2-7	CASTPAGTRYYEQYF
TRBV6-5	TRBJ2-5	CASSYSAGETQYF
TRBV19	TRBJ1-5	CASNSGTGAFGQPQHF
TRBV7-9	TRBJ2-3	CASSRRGSTDTQYF
TRBV19	TRBJ2-6	CASTGDRAGANVLTF
TRBV4-1	TRBJ1-5	CASSQNIPESNQPQHF
TRBV6-6	TRBJ2-2	CASRPLGGENTGELFF
TRBV19	TRBJ2-7	CASGGYEQYF
TRBV7-3	TRBJ2-5	CASSPAGTETQYF
TRBV28	TRBJ2-1	CAARGGGDYNEQFF
TRBV15	TRBJ2-3	CATSRGTSGTDTQYF
TRBV3-1/TRBV3-2	TRBJ2-2	CASSLRGTSAGELFF
TRBV11-3	TRBJ2-2	CASSARMGANTGELFF
TRBV18	TRBJ1-1	CASSPLPGQGITEAFF
TRBV19	TRBJ2-4	CASSISRGRGNIQYF
TRBV5-8	TRBJ2-6	CASSLVTGNNRGANVLTF
TRBV7-9	TRBJ2-5	CASSFGTSLGREETQYF